This TCR beta chain was profiled in a study of T cells after yellow fever vaccination. MiXCR, run by TCRdb on the 5' RACE reads, gives a single entry per CDR3 protein. The profile shows 400,000 to 450,000 distinct CDR3 sequences, around 20% of them singletons. Germline values: CDR1 SNHLY, CDR2 FYNNEI. CDR3 length: 16 amino acids. V was trimmed by 8 bases and J by 0 bases, leaving 18 bases between them. The clonotype comes from a man aged 18 to 29 who received the YFV17D yellow fever vaccine. Sequenced material: PBMCs, taken before the yellow fever booster vaccination. The chain is built from TRBV2 and TRBJ2-3; D not resolved. The DNA for the CDR3 is TGTGCCAGCTTATCCCCTTTGTACGGAAGCACAGATACGCAGTATTTT. It codes for CASLSPLYGSTDTQYF.